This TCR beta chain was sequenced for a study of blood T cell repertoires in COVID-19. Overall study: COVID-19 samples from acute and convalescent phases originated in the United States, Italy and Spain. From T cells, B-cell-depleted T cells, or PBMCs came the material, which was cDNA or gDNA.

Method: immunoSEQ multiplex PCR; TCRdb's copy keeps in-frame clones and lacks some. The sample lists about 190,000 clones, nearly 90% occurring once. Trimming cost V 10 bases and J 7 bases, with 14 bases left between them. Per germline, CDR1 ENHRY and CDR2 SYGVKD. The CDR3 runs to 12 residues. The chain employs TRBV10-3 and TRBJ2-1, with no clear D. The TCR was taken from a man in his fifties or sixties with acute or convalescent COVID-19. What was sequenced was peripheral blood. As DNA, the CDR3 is TGTGCCACCGTGGGCGAGCTGAATGAGCAGTTCTTC. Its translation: CATVGELNEQFF.